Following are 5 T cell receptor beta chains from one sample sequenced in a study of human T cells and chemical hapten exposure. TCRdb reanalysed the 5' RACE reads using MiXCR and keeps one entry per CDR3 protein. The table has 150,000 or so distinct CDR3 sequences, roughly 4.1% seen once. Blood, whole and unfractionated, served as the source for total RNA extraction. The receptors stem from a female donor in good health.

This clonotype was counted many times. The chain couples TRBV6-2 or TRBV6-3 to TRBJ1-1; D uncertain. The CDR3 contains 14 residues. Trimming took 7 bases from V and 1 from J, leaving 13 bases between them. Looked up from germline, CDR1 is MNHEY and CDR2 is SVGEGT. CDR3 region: CASTLRQWNTEAFF. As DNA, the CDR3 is TGTGCCAGCACCCTCCGGCAATGGAACACTGAAGCTTTCTTT.

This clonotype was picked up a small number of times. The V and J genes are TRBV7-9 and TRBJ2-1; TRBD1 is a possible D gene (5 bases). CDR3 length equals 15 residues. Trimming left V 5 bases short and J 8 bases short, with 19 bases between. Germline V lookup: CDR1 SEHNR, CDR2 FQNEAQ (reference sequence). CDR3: CASSPPAGCVHEQFF. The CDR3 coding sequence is TGTGCCAGCAGCCCCCCCGCAGGGTGTGTTCATGAGCAGTTCTTC.

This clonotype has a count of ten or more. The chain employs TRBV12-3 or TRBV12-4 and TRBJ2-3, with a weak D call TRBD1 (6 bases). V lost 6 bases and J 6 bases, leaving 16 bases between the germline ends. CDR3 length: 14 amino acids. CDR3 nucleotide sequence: TGTGCCAGCAGACACAGTAGGGGGACCGATACGCAGTATTTT. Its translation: CASRHSRGTDTQYF.

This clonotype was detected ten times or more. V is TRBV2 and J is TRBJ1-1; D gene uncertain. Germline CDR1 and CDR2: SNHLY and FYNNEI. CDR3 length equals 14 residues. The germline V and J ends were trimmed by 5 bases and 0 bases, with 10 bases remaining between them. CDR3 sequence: CASSPREVNTEAFF. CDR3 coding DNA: TGTGCCAGCAGTCCCCGTGAGGTGAACACTGAAGCTTTCTTT.

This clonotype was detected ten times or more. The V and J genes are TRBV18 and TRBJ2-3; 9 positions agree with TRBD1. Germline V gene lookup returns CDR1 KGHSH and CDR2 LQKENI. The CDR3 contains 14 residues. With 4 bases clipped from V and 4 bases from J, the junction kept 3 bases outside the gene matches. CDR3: CASSRTGGADTQYF. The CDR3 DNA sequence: TGTGCCAGCTCACGCACAGGGGGCGCAGATACGCAGTATTTT.